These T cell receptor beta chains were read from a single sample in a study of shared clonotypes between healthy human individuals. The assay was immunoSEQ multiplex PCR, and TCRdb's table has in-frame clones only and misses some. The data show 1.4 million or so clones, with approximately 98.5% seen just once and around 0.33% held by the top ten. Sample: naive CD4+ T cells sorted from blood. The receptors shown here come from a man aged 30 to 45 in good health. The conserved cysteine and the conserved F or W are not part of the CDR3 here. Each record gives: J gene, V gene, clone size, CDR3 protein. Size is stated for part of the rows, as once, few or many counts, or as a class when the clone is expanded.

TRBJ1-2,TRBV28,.,ASSLVDSRGYT
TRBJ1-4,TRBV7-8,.,ASSLRIGSNEKLF
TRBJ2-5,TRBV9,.,ASSVADQETQY
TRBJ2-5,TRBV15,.,ATSTRTVQKETQY
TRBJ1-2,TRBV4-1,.,ASSPLRGSANYGYT
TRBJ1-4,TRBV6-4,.,ASSGAGGVLDEKLF
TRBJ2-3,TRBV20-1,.,SASSTREQY
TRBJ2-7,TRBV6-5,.,ASRIGTSGSHEQY
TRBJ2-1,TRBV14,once,ASSRGILYNEQF
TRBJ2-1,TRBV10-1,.,ASSETLSSYNEQF
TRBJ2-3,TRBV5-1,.,ASSSASGRAAGTDTQY
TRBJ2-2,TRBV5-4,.,ASSLPNTGELF
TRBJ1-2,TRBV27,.,ASSLKGATSNYGYT
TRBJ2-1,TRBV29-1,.,SAGQFSYNEQF
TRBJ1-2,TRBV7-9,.,ASSRASVGYGYT
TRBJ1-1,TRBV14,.,ASSQVMLALNTEAF
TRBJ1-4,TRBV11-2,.,ASSEFEGKKLF
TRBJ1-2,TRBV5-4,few,ASSTQDPGGYT
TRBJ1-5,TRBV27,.,ASSLLNSNQPQH
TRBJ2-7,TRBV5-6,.,ASSVTGLKAYEQY
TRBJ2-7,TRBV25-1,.,ASHGPYEQY
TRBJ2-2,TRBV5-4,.,ASSLPGSVTGELF
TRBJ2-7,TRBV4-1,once,ASSLRRDRANEQY
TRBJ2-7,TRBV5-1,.,ASSSGAGSDEQY
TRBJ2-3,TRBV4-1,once,ASSPVRLAGVSDTQY
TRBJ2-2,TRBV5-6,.,ASSPFRGQISGELF
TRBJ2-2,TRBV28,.,ASSSILTSGRIGELF
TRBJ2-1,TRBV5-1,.,ASSLVASGKNEQF
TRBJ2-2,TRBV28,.,ASKGQWNTGELF
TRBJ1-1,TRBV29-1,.,SAPTQGTLNTEAF
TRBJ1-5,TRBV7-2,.,ASSTRTHQPQH
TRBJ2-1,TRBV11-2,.,ASSSFGREWHNEQF
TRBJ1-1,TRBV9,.,ASSVGPAINMNTEAF
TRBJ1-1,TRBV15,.,ATSRDRLVRGPGTEAF
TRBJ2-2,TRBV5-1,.,ASSLDSGNGGELF
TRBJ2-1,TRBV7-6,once,ASSLVQGTRYNEQF
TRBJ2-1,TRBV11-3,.,ASSSGTGAYNEQF
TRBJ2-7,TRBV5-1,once,ASSSTGGVEQY
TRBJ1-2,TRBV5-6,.,ASSQKLDRRSAYGYT
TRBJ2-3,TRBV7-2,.,ASSLGTGDTQY
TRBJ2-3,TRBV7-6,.,ASSSLAATGKDTQY
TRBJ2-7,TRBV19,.,ASSGSYEQY
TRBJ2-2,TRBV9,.,ASSVDGRVNTGELF
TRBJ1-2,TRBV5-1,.,ASSLAFGGYGYT